The sample holds a few counts of the clone carrying this TCR beta chain. This sample is part of a study of beta chain features in type 1 diabetes. The authors reverse transcribed all of the isolated RNA, so sequencing captured expressed TCRB transcripts. Method: immunoSEQ multiplex PCR; TCRdb's copy keeps in-frame clones and lacks some. The sample yields over 700,000 clones, roughly 15% seen once. Trimming cost V 0 bases and J 1 base, with 7 bases left between them. Germline CDR1 reads LGHNA; CDR2 reads YNFKEQ. This CDR3 contains 14 residues. The J gene is TRBJ2-7, the V gene TRBV4-2; D gene uncertain. Sequencing was done on a sample of naive CD4+ T cells from blood. The receptor's source is a woman between 18 and 29 years old in good health. The CDR3 DNA reads TGTGCCAGCAGCCAAGAGCGACTTTCCTACGAGCAGTACTTC. It specifies CASSQERLSYEQYF.